This T cell receptor beta chain originates from a study of cytotoxic CD8 clonotypes in ibrutinib-treated CLL. Study observations and caveats: In comparison with age-matched healthy donors, baseline clonality was higher and tracked circulating CD8+ T-cell counts.

Sequencing was performed with immunoSEQ multiplex PCR; in TCRdb, only in-frame clones are kept and a portion is missing. The sample has 200,000 to 250,000 clones; roughly 74% are singletons. Genomic DNA in a quantity of about 2 micrograms was derived from cryopreserved PBMCs for TCR beta libraries. A note on this clone: Its specificity is unknown. Other DNA sequences in the sample encode the same CDR3.

The material was PBMCs, obtained after 24 months of ibrutinib treatment. The origin of this receptor is a human donor with chronic lymphocytic leukemia.

The CDR3 is CASSLAGGQETQYF. CDR3 DNA: TGCGCCAGCAGCTTGGCTGGGGGGCAAGAGACCCAGTACTTC. The chain combines TRBV5-1 with TRBJ2-5; D is perhaps TRBD2 (6 bases). The V and J ends lost 0 bases and 2 bases respectively, with 8 bases between them. Germline lookup yields CDR1 SGHRS and CDR2 YFSETQ. CDR3 size: 14 residues.